This T cell receptor beta chain was captured by sequencing in a study of cytomegalovirus exposure and HLA in healthy donors. Points from the study as a whole: Trimming of TCR beta V- and J-genes showed a link, identified in a later analysis, to a missense DCLRE1C variant. Some V segments (TRBV6-2 and TRBV6-3 among them) were excluded as indistinguishable. Among the most significant clusters, several appeared linked to common viral pathogens in a later analysis.

The CDR3 runs to 15 residues. J was trimmed by 4 bases and V by 4 bases; bases with no gene match: 9. Germline V gene data show CDR1 as SGHTA and CDR2 as FQGNSA. The PCR made use of 60 Vbeta and 13 Jbeta primers. Produced via immunoSEQ multiplex PCR; TCRdb's table is partial and in-frame only. The sample comprises approximately 150,000 clones, about 80% of which are singletons, and roughly 6.2% rests with the top ten. A note on this clone: Its target is unknown.

This TCR came from a woman between 40 and 55 years old in good health and CMV-seropositive. What was sequenced was PBMCs. The chain combines TRBV7-2 with TRBJ2-5, with TRBD2 identical over 7 bases. CDR3 amino acids: CASSSGLVLRETQYF. The CDR3 region has the DNA TGTGCCAGCAGCTCTGGACTAGTCCTAAGAGAGACCCAGTACTTC.